This TCR beta chain was sequenced during a study of blood T cell repertoires in COVID-19. About the research overall: The United States, Italy and Spain supplied acute and convalescent COVID-19 samples. Nucleic acid was either cDNA or gDNA, and it came from T cells, B-cell-depleted T cells, or PBMCs.

Participants came from roughly 23 US areas, aged about 18 to 89 years. All recovered Cohort 3 donors got two negative PCRs, got clearance, or saw symptom resolution. TCRdb keeps only in-frame clones here, not all; method: immunoSEQ multiplex PCR. The data show over 250,000 clones, 90% seen once. Between the trimmed V and J ends, which lost 4 bases and 13 bases, there was a span of 23 bases. Germline V lookup: CDR1 SGHTA, CDR2 FQGNSA. This CDR3 region has 16 residues. This clonotype originated in a man aged 55 to 69 who had recovered from COVID-19. What was sequenced was PBMCs or T cells enriched from blood (not recorded which). V gene TRBV7-2 combines with J gene TRBJ1-6; D unclear. The CDR3 DNA sequence: TGTGCCAGCAGCTCCCTAGGCGGCCGGGAAAATTTCCCCCTCCACTTT. Protein product: CASSSLGGRENFPLHF.